The source of this TCR beta chain is a study of cytomegalovirus exposure and HLA in healthy donors. Study-wide findings and caveats: The study reported that TCR beta sequences accurately predicted HLA-A and HLA-B alleles in most subjects. Earlier results showed most TCR beta V segments being productive about 90% or about 30% of the time. Later, TCR association rates were found to vary by HLA locus, highest for DRB1 and lowest for HLA-C. The study designated 150 or so TCR beta chains cytomegalovirus-associated.

In the case of this clone: Its antigen is unknown.

CDR3 size: 15 residues. After removal of 6 bases from V and 0 bases from J, the junction contained 5 bases not matched to a gene. CDR1 is MNHEY and CDR2 is SVGAGI in the germline V gene. Researchers ran the PCR with 60 Vbeta and 13 Jbeta primers. Profiled with immunoSEQ multiplex PCR; TCRdb holds only in-frame clones, not every one. The sample includes tens of thousands of clones, around 77% of them seen just once. The sample was PBMCs. V gene TRBV6-5 combines with J gene TRBJ1-3; 7 bases align to TRBD1. The source of this sequence is a man younger than 45 in good health and CMV-seronegative. DNA for the CDR3: TGTGCCAGCAGGACCGGACAGGTCTCTGGAAACACCATATATTTT. Amino acid sequence: CASRTGQVSGNTIYF.